This entry features one T cell receptor beta chain sequence. No antigen is known for it. Germline V CDR1 and CDR2: SGHTA, FQGNSA. The V gene lost 3 bases and the J gene lost 6 bases, with 12 bases spanning the gap. The CDR3 runs to 15 residues. TCRdb reprocessed the reads via MiXCR and lists one record per CDR3 protein. The table shows a few hundred thousand distinct CDR3 sequences, with about 39% occurring only once. This entry belongs to a study of T cell repertoires in cytomegalovirus infection. Study-wide context: Selection of CMV epitopes for the study included recently identified HLA-C-restricted and well-studied HLA-B-restricted ones. Both CMV infection and a matching HLA type were indicated by public TCR beta signatures. Study results and caveats: HLA-C-restricted CMV-specific TCR beta clonotypes were dominant in the ex vivo response.

The chain is built from TRBV7-2 and TRBJ1-6; possibly TRBD1 for D (6 bases). The sequenced sample was cultured PBMCs, obtained from culture after CMV antigen stimulation. The origin of this receptor is a human donor in good health (CMV status not recorded). Some clones in this sample may be carry-over from other donors' samples. The CDR3 reads CASSFQQGGNSPLHF. The CDR3 DNA follows: TGTGCCAGCAGCTTCCAACAGGGAGGTAATTCACCCCTCCACTTT. Based on the CDR3 plus reference TRBV7-2 and TRBJ1-6, the full variable domain is GAGVSQSPSNKVTEKGKDVELRCDPISGHTALYWYRQSLGQGLEFLIYFQGNSAPDKSGLPSDRFSAERTGGSVSTLTIQRTQQEDSAVYLCASSFQQGGNSPLHFGNGTRLTVT.